This T cell receptor (beta chain) was sequenced during a study of cytomegalovirus exposure and HLA in healthy donors. Overall study results and limits: The investigators catalogued 150 to 200 TCR beta chains as cytomegalovirus-associated. A later analysis found first-cohort TCR clusters tended to co-occur in the approximately 110 validation repertoires. Accounts indicate the classifier identified cytomegalovirus status with strong specificity and sensitivity.

Concerning this clone: Antigen specificity is unknown.

The CDR3 covers 16 residues. V lost 4 bases, J lost 7 bases, and 11 bases stayed unmatched. The germline V gene encodes CDR1 SGHRS and CDR2 YFSETQ. This table comes from immunoSEQ multiplex PCR, and its TCRdb copy is limited to in-frame clones, with some not included. The data show about 110,000 clones, roughly 84% seen once. The V call is TRBV5-1, the J call TRBJ1-6; 7 nucleotides agree with TRBD1. The sequence derives from a young woman in good health and CMV-seronegative. Sequenced input: PBMCs. The CDR3 region has the DNA TGCGCCAGCAGCCTAACGAGGGGGCTTGAAAATTCACCCCTCCACTTT. Translated: CASSLTRGLENSPLHF.